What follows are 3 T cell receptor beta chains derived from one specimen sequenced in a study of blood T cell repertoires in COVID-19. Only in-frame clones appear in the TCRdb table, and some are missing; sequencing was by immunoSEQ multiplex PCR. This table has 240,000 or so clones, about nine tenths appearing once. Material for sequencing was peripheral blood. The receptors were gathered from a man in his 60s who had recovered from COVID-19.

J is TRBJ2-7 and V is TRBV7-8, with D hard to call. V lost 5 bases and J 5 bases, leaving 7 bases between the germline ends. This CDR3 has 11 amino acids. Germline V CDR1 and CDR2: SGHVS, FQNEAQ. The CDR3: CASSRSHEQYF. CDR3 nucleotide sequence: TGTGCCAGCAGCCGCTCTCACGAGCAGTACTTC.

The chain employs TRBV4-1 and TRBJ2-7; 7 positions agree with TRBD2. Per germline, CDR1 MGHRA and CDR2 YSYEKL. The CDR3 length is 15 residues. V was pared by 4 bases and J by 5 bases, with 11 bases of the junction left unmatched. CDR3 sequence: CASSRAKRGGDEQYF. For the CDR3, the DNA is TGCGCCAGCAGCCGGGCAAAGCGGGGAGGGGACGAGCAGTACTTC.

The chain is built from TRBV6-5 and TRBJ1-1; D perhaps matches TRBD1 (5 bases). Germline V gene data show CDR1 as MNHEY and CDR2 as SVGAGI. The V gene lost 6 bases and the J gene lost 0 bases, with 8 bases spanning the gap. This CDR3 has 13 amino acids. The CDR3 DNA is TGTGCCAGCAGCCGGACAATGAACACTGAAGCTTTCTTT. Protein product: CASSRTMNTEAFF.